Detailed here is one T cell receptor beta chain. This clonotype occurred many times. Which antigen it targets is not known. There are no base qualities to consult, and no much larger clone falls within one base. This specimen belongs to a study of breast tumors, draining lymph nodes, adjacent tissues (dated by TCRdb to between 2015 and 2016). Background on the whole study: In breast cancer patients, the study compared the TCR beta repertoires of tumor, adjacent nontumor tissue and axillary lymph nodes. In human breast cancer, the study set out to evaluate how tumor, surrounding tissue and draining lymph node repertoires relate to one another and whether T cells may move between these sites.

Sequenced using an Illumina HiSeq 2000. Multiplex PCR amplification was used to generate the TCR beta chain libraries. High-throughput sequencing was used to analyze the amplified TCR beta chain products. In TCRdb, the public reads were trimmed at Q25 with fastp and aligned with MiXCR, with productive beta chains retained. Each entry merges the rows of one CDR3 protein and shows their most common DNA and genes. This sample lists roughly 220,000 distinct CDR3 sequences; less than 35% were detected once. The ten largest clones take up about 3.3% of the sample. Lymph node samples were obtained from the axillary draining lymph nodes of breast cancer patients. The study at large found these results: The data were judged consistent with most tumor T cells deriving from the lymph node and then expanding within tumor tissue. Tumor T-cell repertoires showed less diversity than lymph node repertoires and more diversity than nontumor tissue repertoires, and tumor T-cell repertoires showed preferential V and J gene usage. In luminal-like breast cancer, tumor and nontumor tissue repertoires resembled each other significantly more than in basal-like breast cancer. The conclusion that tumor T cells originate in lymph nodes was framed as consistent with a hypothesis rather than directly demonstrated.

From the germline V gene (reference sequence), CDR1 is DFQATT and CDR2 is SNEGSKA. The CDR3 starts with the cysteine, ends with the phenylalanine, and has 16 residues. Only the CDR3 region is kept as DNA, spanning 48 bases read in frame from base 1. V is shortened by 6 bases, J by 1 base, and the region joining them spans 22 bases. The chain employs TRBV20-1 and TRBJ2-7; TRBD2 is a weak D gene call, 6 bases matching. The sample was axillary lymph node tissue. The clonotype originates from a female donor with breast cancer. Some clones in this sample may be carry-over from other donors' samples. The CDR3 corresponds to CSAKPGLGIGSYEQYF. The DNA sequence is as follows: TGCAGTGCCAAGCCGGGACTCGGGATTGGTTCCTACGAGCAGTACTTC.